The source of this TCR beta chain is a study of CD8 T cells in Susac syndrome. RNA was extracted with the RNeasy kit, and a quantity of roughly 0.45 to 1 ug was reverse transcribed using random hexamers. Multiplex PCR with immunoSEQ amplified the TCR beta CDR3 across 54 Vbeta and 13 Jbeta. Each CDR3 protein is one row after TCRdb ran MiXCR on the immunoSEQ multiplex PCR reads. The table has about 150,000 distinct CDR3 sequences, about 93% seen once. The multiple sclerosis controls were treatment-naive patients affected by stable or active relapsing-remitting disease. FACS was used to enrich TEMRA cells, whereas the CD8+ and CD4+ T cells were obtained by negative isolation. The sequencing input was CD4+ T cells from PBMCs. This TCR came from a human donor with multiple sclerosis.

The CDR3 reads CASSFTSASYNEQFF. CDR3 bases: TGTGCCAGCAGTTTTACTAGCGCCTCCTACAATGAGCAGTTCTTC. The V call is TRBV6-5, the J call TRBJ2-1, with TRBD2 matching over 7 bases. Looked up from germline, CDR1 is MNHEY and CDR2 is SVGAGI. Trimming at V came to 4 bases and at J to 0 bases, leaving 3 bases not matched to a gene. The CDR3 has 15 amino acids.